This T cell receptor beta chain was recovered during a study of blood T cell repertoires in COVID-19. Across the study: Samples taken during acute and convalescent COVID-19 were collected in the United States, Italy and Spain. Sample material is recorded as cDNA or gDNA derived from T cells, B-cell-depleted T cells, or PBMCs.

Data came from immunoSEQ multiplex PCR; TCRdb stores just in-frame clones and leaves some out. Of some 150,000 clones listed, around four fifths were seen once; the top ten hold approximately 15%. In its sample, this clone was seen a few times. V lost 6 bases and J lost 8; bases outside the gene matches: 8. The CDR3 sequence is 14 residues long. Germline lookup yields CDR1 MNHEY and CDR2 SMNVEV (reference sequence). The chain links TRBV27 to TRBJ2-1, with TRBD2 identical over 9 bases. The TCR comes from a woman aged 70 to 79 with COVID-19, enrolled during active disease. Sequenced material: peripheral blood. The CDR3 is CASRRSGRLDEQFF. CDR3 bases: TGTGCCAGCAGGAGAAGCGGGAGGCTGGATGAGCAGTTCTTC.